The next 6 T cell receptor beta chains were all read from a single sample in a study of blood T cell repertoires in COVID-19 (dated by TCRdb to the early 2020s). Receptor libraries were prepared by the immunoSEQ multiplex PCR assay. TCRdb obtained this table from immuneACCESS and retained in-frame rearrangements with V and J assigned. These tables miss some clones; where compared with another copy, unresolved V genes account for less than half of the shortfall, and the remainder is unexplained. This sample comprises 200,000 to 250,000 clones, 88% of them detected only once. The ten biggest clones cover around 3.7% of the sample. Sequenced: PBMCs or T cells enriched from blood (not recorded which). The receptors here all came from a woman under 40 who had been exposed to COVID-19.

This CDR3 reads CASRDRLAVYEQYF. For the CDR3, the DNA is TGTGCCAGCAGAGACCGACTAGCGGTATACGAGCAGTACTTC. The rearrangement joins TRBV2 to TRBJ2-7; 9 bases match TRBD2. Trimming took 6 bases from V and 4 from J; bases not matched to a gene: 7. The germline gives CDR1 SNHLY, CDR2 FYNNEI. This CDR3 is built from 14 residues.

The chain links TRBV4-2 to TRBJ2-3; 12 bases map to TRBD1. The CDR3 covers 17 residues. Germline V lookup: CDR1 LGHNA, CDR2 YNFKEQ. Losses at the gene ends were 2 bases for V and 5 bases for J; bases not matched to a gene: 8. The CDR3 protein is CASSQPGQGARGDTQYF. CDR3 nucleotide sequence: TGTGCCAGCAGCCAACCGGGACAGGGGGCACGAGGAGATACGCAGTATTTT.

The rearrangement links TRBV5-4 to TRBJ2-1; 9 positions agree with TRBD2. Germline CDR1 and CDR2: SGHNT and YYREEE (reference sequence). This CDR3 contains 15 residues. Trimming took 4 bases from V and 7 from J; bases not matched to a gene: 9. CDR3 sequence reads: CASSLGGTSINEQFF. The CDR3 bases are TGTGCCAGCAGCCTCGGCGGGACTAGCATAAATGAGCAGTTCTTC.

The rearrangement links TRBV9 to TRBJ1-1, with unresolved D. CDR3 size: 13 residues. The germline CDR1 and CDR2 sequences are SGDLS and YYNGEE. V lost 3 bases to trimming and J lost 1 base, with 7 bases between them. CDR3 protein: CASSGTANTEAFF. The DNA for the CDR3 is TGTGCCAGCAGCGGAACAGCGAACACTGAAGCTTTCTTT.

This chain connects TRBV4-1 to TRBJ1-4; 7 nucleotides agree with TRBD1. The junction had 11 bases not matched to a gene; V was cut back by 5 bases and J by 8 bases. Germline lookup yields CDR1 MGHRA and CDR2 YSYEKL. The CDR3 totals 15 residues. The CDR3 sequence: CASSSFVQGEEKLFF. The CDR3 DNA reads as TGCGCCAGCAGCTCTTTCGTGCAGGGGGAGGAAAAACTGTTTTTT.

The chain links TRBV11-2 to TRBJ1-5; D possibly corresponds to TRBD1 (5 bases). V was clipped by 1 base and J by 1 base, with 8 bases between them. CDR3 size: 15 residues. Germline V gene lookup returns CDR1 SGHAT and CDR2 FQNNGV. This chain's CDR3 is CASSLGRGSNQPQHF. The CDR3 nucleotides read TGTGCCAGCAGCTTAGGGAGGGGAAGCAATCAGCCCCAGCATTTT.